A single sample gave rise to the 20 T cell receptor beta chains below, sequenced in a study of T cells expressing NK-cell markers. TCRdb reanalyzed the 5' RACE reads and collapses them to one entry per CDR3 protein, without DNA. This sample contains hundreds of thousands of distinct CDR3 sequences. Sequenced input: blood T cells: a sorted CD56 or NKG2C T cell subset, CD4+ or CD8+ T cells, or bulk PBMC T cells (not recorded which). The source is a man aged 18 to 29 in good health.

CDR3 amino acids: CASSLTSGTDTQYF. V gene TRBV5-1 combines with J gene TRBJ2-3; TCRdb designates TRBD2, a call that cannot be tested without DNA. The CDR3 contains 14 residues. CDR1 is SGHRS and CDR2 is YFSETQ in the germline V gene.

The chain employs TRBV7-2 and TRBJ2-3. Germline assignment: CDR1 SGHTA and CDR2 FQGNSA. This CDR3 is built from 12 residues. CDR3 amino acids: CASSHRQSRQYF.

The chain links TRBV5-1 to TRBJ2-1. The CDR3 has 15 amino acids. CDR1 SGHRS and CDR2 YFSETQ come from the germline V gene. Here the CDR3 reads CASSKGGRAYNEQFF. Combining the CDR3 with reference TRBV5-1 and TRBJ2-1 gives the whole variable domain KAGVTQTPRYLIKTRGQQVTLSCSPISGHRSVSWYQQTPGQGLQFLFEYFSETQRNKGNFPGRFSGRQFSNSRSEMNVSTLELGDSALYLCASSKGGRAYNEQFFGPGTRLTVL.

The V gene is TRBV29-1, the J gene TRBJ1-4; TCRdb names TRBD1, which stays unverified in the absence of DNA. The CDR3 contains 14 residues. Germline-derived CDR1 and CDR2 are SQVTM and ANQGSEA. This CDR3 reads CSVENPGVGEKLFF.

This rearrangement joins TRBV20-1 to TRBJ2-7. The CDR3 sequence is 12 residues long. Germline lookup yields CDR1 DFQATT and CDR2 SNEGSKA (reference sequence). The CDR3 protein is CSARDRRYEQYF.

This chain connects TRBV2 to TRBJ2-1. The CDR3 runs 15 residues. Germline loops: CDR1 SNHLY, CDR2 FYNNEI. CDR3 protein: CASSGGRSSYNEQFF.

CDR3: CSARESVRSYNEQFF. V is TRBV20-1 and J is TRBJ2-1. The germline V gene encodes CDR1 DFQATT and CDR2 SNEGSKA (reference sequence). This CDR3 contains 15 residues.

The chain has TRBV5-1 and TRBJ2-1; TCRdb selects TRBD2, and the lack of DNA leaves this call unchecked. This CDR3 spans 18 amino acids. CDR1 is SGHRS and CDR2 is YFSETQ in the germline V gene. The CDR3 region is CASSSNSPGLASHYEQFF.

The rearrangement uses TRBV28 and TRBJ2-5. The CDR3 has 11 amino acids. CDR1 MDHEN and CDR2 SYDVKM come from the germline V gene. The chain's CDR3 is CASSLRVTQYF.

The chain carries TRBV29-1 and TRBJ2-1; TCRdb calls TRBD2, which cannot be checked without DNA. The CDR3 has 16 amino acids. Germline lookup yields CDR1 SQVTM and CDR2 ANQGSEA. This CDR3 reads CSAPRGGGPSYNEQFF.

The V gene is TRBV11-2, the J gene TRBJ2-5; TCRdb calls TRBD1, which cannot be checked without DNA. The CDR3 contains 15 residues. Germline V gene data show CDR1 as SGHAT and CDR2 as FQNNGV. Here the CDR3 reads CASSLRRTNKETQYF.

The rearrangement links TRBV11-2 to TRBJ2-2; TCRdb selects TRBD2, and the lack of DNA leaves this call unchecked. The length of the CDR3 is 15 residues. The V gene's germline CDR1 is SGHAT and CDR2 FQNNGV. The CDR3 here is CASSPLARNTGELFF.

The chain is built from TRBV29-1 and TRBJ1-4. Germline-derived CDR1 and CDR2 are SQVTM and ANQGSEA. This CDR3 contains 13 residues. The CDR3 region is CSVAYRTDEKLFF.

J is TRBJ2-3 and V is TRBV7-3; the TCRdb D gene call, TRBD2, has no DNA to confirm it. CDR1 SGHTA and CDR2 FQGTGA come from the germline V gene. This CDR3 is built from 13 residues. CDR3 region: CASSPPEGRTQYF. Full variable domain (rest looked up from reference TRBV7-3 and TRBJ2-3): GAGVSQTPSNKVTEKGKYVELRCDPISGHTALYWYRQSLGQGPEFLIYFQGTGAADDSGLPNDRFFAVRPEGSVSTLKIQRTERGDSAVYLCASSPPEGRTQYFGPGTRLTVL.

V usage is TRBV7-9 and J usage is TRBJ1-1; TCRdb proposes TRBD1, but this gene call is untestable without DNA. This CDR3 comprises 16 residues. Germline assignment: CDR1 SEHNR and CDR2 FQNEAQ (reference sequence). The CDR3: CASSLLQGAANTEAFF.

V and J are TRBV29-1 and TRBJ2-1; absent DNA, TCRdb's TRBD2 call cannot be checked. The CDR3 consists of 16 residues. The germline V gene encodes CDR1 SQVTM and CDR2 ANQGSEA. Here the CDR3 reads CSVMGLAGTPNNEQFF.

The CDR3 region is CASSLWEGANIQYF. The chain couples TRBV27 to TRBJ2-4; TCRdb reports TRBD2, a call that lacks DNA to check it against. Germline CDR1 reads MNHEY; CDR2 reads SMNVEV (reference sequence). The CDR3 is 14 residues long.

The chain joins TRBV14 to TRBJ2-1. This CDR3 contains 15 residues. Germline assignment: CDR1 SGHDN and CDR2 FVKESK. The CDR3 region is CASSPYSATYNEQFF.

The V and J genes are TRBV6-5 and TRBJ2-2; TCRdb reports TRBD2, a call that lacks DNA to check it against. CDR3 length: 18 amino acids. Germline lookup yields CDR1 MNHEY and CDR2 SVGAGI. CDR3 region: CASSYGVAGSSNTGELFF.

The CDR3 region is CASSGTDRYGYTF. The J gene is TRBJ1-2, the V gene TRBV6-1. The CDR3 totals 13 residues. Germline assignment: CDR1 MNHNS and CDR2 SASEGT.